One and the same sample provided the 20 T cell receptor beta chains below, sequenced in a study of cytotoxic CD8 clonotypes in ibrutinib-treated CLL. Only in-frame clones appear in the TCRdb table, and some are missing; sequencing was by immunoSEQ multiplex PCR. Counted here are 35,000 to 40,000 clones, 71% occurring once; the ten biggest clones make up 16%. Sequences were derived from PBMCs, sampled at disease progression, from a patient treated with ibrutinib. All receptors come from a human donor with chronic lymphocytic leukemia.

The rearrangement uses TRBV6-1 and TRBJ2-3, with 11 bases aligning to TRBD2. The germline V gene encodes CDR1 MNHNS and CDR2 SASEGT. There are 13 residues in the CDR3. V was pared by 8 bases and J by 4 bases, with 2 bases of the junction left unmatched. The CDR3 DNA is TGTGCCAGCCTTAGCGGGGGGGCAGATACGCAGTATTTT. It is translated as CASLSGGADTQYF.

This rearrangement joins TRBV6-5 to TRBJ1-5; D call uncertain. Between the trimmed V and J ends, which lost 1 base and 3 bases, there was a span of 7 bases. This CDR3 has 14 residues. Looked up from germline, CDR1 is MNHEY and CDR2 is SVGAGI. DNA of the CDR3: TGTGCCAGCAGTTACTTCGGAACCAATCAGCCCCAGCATTTT. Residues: CASSYFGTNQPQHF.

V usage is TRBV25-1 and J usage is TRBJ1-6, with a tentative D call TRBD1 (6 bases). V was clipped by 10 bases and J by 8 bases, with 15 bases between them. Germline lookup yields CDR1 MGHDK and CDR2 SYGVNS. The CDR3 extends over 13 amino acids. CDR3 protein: CATRRGTDSPLHF. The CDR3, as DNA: TGTGCCACCCGAAGGGGGACGGATTCACCCCTCCACTTT.

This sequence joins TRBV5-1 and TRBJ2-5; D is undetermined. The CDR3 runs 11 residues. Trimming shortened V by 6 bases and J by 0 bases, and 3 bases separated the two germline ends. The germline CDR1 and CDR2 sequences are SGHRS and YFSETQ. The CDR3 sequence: CASTDQETQYF. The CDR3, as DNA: TGCGCCAGCACCGACCAAGAGACCCAGTACTTC.

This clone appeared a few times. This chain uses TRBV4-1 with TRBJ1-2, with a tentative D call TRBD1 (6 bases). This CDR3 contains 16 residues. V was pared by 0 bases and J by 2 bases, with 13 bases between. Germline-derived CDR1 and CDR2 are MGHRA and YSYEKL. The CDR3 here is CASSQDPGGRNYGYTF. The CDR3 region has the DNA TGCGCCAGCAGCCAAGATCCGGGGGGCAGAAACTATGGCTACACCTTC.

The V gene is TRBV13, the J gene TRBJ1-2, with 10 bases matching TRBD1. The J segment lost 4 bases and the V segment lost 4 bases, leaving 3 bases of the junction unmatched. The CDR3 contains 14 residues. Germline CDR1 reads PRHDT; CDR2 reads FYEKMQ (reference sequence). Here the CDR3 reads CASSSGTGAYGYTF. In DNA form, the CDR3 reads TGTGCCAGCAGCTCCGGGACAGGGGCCTATGGCTACACCTTC.

The DNA for the CDR3 is TGTGCCAGTAACATGGGGGGGCGGAACTATGGCTACACCTTC. This gives the protein CASNMGGRNYGYTF. The chain couples TRBV19 to TRBJ1-2; TRBD1 might be the D (6 bases). V lost 7 bases, J lost 2 bases, and 14 bases lay in between. CDR3 length: 14 amino acids. Germline values: CDR1 LNHDA, CDR2 SQIVND (reference sequence).

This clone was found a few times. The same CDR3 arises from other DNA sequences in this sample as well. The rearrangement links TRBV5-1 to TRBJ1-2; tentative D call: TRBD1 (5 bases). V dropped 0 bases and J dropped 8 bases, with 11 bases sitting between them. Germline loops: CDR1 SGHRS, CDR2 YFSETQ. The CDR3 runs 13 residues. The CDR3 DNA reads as TGCGCCAGCAGCTTGGAAGGGGCGCAGGGCTACACCTTC. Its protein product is CASSLEGAQGYTF.

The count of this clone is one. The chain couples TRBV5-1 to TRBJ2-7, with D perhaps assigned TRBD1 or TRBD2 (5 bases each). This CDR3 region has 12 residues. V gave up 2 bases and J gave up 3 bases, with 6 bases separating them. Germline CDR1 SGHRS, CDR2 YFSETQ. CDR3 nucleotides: TGCGCCAGCAGCTTTGGGGGCTACGAGCAGTACTTC. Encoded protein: CASSFGGYEQYF.

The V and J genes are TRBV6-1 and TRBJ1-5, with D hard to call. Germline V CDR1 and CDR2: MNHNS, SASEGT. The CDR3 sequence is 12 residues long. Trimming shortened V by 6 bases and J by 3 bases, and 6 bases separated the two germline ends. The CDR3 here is CASRLNNQPQHF. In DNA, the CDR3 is TGTGCCAGCAGACTAAACAATCAGCCCCAGCATTTT.

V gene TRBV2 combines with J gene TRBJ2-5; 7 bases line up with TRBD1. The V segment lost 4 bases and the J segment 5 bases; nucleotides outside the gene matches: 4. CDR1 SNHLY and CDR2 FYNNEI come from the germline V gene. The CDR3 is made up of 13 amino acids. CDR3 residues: CASSGGGWETQYF. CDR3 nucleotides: TGTGCCAGCAGTGGAGGGGGCTGGGAGACCCAGTACTTC.

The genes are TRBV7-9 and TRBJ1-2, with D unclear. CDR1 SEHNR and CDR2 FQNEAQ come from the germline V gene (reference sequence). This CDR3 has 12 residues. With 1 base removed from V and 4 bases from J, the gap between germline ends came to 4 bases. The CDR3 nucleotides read TGTGCCAGCAGCTTAGGCGCCTATGGCTACACCTTC. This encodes CASSLGAYGYTF.

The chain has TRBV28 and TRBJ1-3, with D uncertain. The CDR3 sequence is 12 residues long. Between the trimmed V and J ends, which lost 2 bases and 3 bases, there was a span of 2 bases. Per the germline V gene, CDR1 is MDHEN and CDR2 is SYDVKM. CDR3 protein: CASSLRGNTIYF. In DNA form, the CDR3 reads TGTGCCAGCAGTTTACGTGGAAACACCATATATTTT.

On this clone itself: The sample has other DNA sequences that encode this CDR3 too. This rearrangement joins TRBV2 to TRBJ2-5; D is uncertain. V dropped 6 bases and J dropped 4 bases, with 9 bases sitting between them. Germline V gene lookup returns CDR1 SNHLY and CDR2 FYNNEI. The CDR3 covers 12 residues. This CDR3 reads CASRTTGETQYF. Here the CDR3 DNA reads TGTGCCAGCAGGACAACTGGAGAGACCCAGTACTTC.

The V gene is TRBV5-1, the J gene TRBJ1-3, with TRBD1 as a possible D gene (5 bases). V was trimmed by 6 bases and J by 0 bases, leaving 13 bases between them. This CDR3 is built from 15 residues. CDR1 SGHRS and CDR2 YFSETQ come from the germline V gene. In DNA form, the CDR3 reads TGCGCCAGCAACCTGGGACCGCTCTCTGGAAACACCATATATTTT. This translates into CASNLGPLSGNTIYF.

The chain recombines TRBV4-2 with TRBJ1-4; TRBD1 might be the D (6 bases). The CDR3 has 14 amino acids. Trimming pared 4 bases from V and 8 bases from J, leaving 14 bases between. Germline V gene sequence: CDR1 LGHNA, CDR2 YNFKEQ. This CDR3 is CASSLRGGLEKLFF. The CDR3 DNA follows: TGTGCCAGCAGCCTTCGGGGGGGGCTGGAAAAACTGTTTTTT.

This CDR3 reads CATSRGGPTTNEKLFF. The CDR3 nucleotides read TGTGCCACCAGCCGCGGGGGCCCCACAACTAATGAAAAACTGTTTTTT. This chain uses TRBV15 with TRBJ1-4, with a weak D call TRBD1 (6 bases). V gave up 5 bases and J gave up 0 bases, with 13 bases separating them. Germline V gene data show CDR1 as LNHNV and CDR2 as YYDKDF (reference sequence). The CDR3 runs 16 residues.

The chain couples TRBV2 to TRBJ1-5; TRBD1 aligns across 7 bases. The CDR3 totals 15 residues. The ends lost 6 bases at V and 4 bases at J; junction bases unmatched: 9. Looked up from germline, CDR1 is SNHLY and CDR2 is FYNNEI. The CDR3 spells CASSPRDSQNQPQHF. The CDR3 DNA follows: TGTGCCAGCAGCCCCCGGGACAGTCAAAATCAGCCCCAGCATTTT.

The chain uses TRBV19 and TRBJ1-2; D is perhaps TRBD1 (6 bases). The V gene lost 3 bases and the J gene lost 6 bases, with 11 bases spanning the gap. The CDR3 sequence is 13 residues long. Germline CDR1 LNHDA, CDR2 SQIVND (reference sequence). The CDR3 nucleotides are TGTGCCAGTAGTATTCGACAGGTGAATGGCTACACCTTC. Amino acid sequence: CASSIRQVNGYTF.

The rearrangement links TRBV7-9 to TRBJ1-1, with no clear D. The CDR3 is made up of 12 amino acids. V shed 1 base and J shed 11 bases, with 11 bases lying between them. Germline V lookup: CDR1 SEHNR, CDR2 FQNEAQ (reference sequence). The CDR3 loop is CASSLGGFEAFF. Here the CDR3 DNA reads TGTGCCAGCAGCTTAGGTGGTTTTGAGGCTTTCTTT. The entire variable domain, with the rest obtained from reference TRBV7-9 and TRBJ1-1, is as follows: DTGVSQNPRHKITKRGQNVTFRCDPISEHNRLYWYRQTLGQGPEFLTYFQNEAQLEKSRLLSDRFSAERPKGSFSTLEIQRTEQGDSAMYLCASSLGGFEAFFGQGTRLTVV.